Sequencing of this T cell receptor (beta chain) was carried out in a study of T-cell reconstitution after alpha-beta-depleted transplantation in children. Study-level findings and limits: Several hundred expanded graft clones reportedly gave rise to the alpha-beta T cells present about two months after transplant.

Note on this clonotype: Its specificity is unknown.

The library targeted TCRbeta and was prepared with unique molecular identifiers. A single record per CDR3 protein comes from TCRdb applying MiXCR to the PCR reads. The sample lists approximately 520,000 distinct CDR3 sequences, approximately 10% occurring once. Germline V gives CDR1 MNHEY, CDR2 SVGEGT. The V and J ends lost 7 bases and 1 base, in that order; junction bases with no gene match: 10. The CDR3 is made up of 16 amino acids. V usage is TRBV6-2 or TRBV6-3 and J usage is TRBJ2-1; 7 bases map to TRBD2. This TCR derives from a female patient between 2 and 15 years old who had a stem cell transplant for aplastic anemia, so the T cells may come from the graft donor. This specimen consisted of PBMCs, mostly from graft donor cells, obtained 180 days after TCRalphabeta/CD19-depleted stem cell transplant. CDR3 in amino acids: CASTMREFRSYNEQFF. In DNA, the CDR3 is TGTGCCAGCACCATGCGGGAGTTTAGATCCTACAATGAGCAGTTCTTC.